These 28 T cell receptor beta chains came from one sample sequenced in a study of CD8 T cells in ankylosing spondylitis. Their recognized antigens are unknown. General observations from the study: A motif in TCR beta, a set of under 10 highly homologous variants, appeared characteristic of ankylosing spondylitis blood.

TCRdb reprocessed the 5' RACE reads with MiXCR, giving one entry per CDR3 protein. Of 650,000 to 800,000 distinct CDR3 sequences detected, under 20% appear once; the ten largest clones hold approximately 18%. Sequenced material: blood, either unsorted or a sorted T cell fraction (not recorded which). The receptors shown here come from a male donor with ankylosing spondylitis.

The CDR3 DNA follows: TGTGCCAGCAGCCCAGGGTTCAACTACGAGCAGTACTTC. It translates to CASSPGFNYEQYF. The chain recombines TRBV7-9 with TRBJ2-7; D is perhaps TRBD1 (5 bases). V lost 5 bases and J lost 3, with 11 bases in between. The CDR3 length is 13 residues. Per germline, CDR1 SEHNR and CDR2 FQNEAQ (reference sequence).

V is TRBV12-3 or TRBV12-4 and J is TRBJ2-1, with D possibly matching TRBD2 (7 bases). Trimming left V 6 bases short and J 6 bases short, with 15 bases between. This CDR3 is 14 amino acids long. CDR3 amino acids: CASSQLGGPNEQFF. The CDR3 bases are TGTGCCAGCAGCCAGTTGGGGGGGCCCAATGAGCAGTTCTTC.

This CDR3 is CASKETGTATYEQYF. CDR3 coding DNA: TGTGCCAGCAAAGAAACCGGGACGGCCACCTACGAGCAGTACTTC. The rearrangement joins TRBV11-3 to TRBJ2-7; D could derive from TRBD1 or TRBD2 (5 bases each). V lost 7 bases to trimming and J lost 2 bases, with 18 bases between them. The CDR3 sequence is 15 residues long. Germline-derived CDR1 and CDR2 are SGHNT and YENEEA. The full variable domain, completed using reference TRBV11-3 and TRBJ2-7, is EAGVVQSPRYKIIEKKQPVAFWCNPISGHNTLYWYLQNLGQGPELLIRYENEEAVDDSQLPKDRFSAERLKGVDSTLKIQPAELGDSAVYLCASKETGTATYEQYFGPGTRLTVT.

The chain is built from TRBV11-1 and TRBJ2-3; D is uncertain. The V gene lost 3 bases and the J gene lost 5 bases, with 9 bases spanning the gap. The CDR3 contains 13 residues. Germline V lookup: CDR1 SGHAT, CDR2 FQDESV (reference sequence). The CDR3 DNA follows: TGTGCCAGCAGCTTTTCCGGGCGAGATACGCAGTATTTT. It codes for CASSFSGRDTQYF. The full variable domain, with the rest looked up from reference TRBV11-1 and TRBJ2-3, is EAEVAQSPRYKITEKSQAVAFWCDPISGHATLYWYRQILGQGPELLVQFQDESVVDDSQLPKDRFSAERLKGVDSTLKIQPAELGDSAMYLCASSFSGRDTQYFGPGTRLTVL.

The chain recombines TRBV4-2 with TRBJ2-7; D possibly corresponds to TRBD1 (6 bases). The CDR3 totals 16 residues. Deletions cut 4 bases from V and 2 bases from J, with 18 bases between. CDR1 LGHNA and CDR2 YNFKEQ come from the germline V gene. The CDR3 protein is CASSRGQENPTYEQYF. CDR3 sequence (DNA): TGTGCCAGCAGCCGGGGGCAGGAAAATCCAACCTACGAGCAGTACTTC.

The chain is built from TRBV5-6 and TRBJ2-7; 9 bases are shared with TRBD1. The CDR3 is 14 amino acids. J was trimmed by 4 bases and V by 2 bases; bases with no gene match: 4. The germline gives CDR1 SGHDT, CDR2 YYEEEE. CDR3 bases: TGTGCCAGCAGCTTACAGGGGGCGCTTTACGAGCAGTACTTC. Its protein is CASSLQGALYEQYF.

This clonotype was detected a few times. The chain couples TRBV6-5 to TRBJ2-1; D uncertain. CDR1 MNHEY and CDR2 SVGAGI come from the germline V gene. The CDR3 spans 16 residues. Trimming shortened V by 0 bases and J by 10 bases, and 19 bases separated the two germline ends. The CDR3 region has the DNA TGTGCCAGCAGTTACTCCCTGCGACCGATGGCCTTCGAGCAGTTCTTC. It yields the protein CASSYSLRPMAFEQFF.

This clonotype appeared once. This CDR3 is CASSLKAAGGGYNEQFF. CDR3 nucleotide sequence: TGTGCCAGCAGCTTAAAGGCCGCGGGAGGGGGCTACAATGAGCAGTTCTTC. The genes are TRBV7-6 and TRBJ2-1, with TRBD2 matching 9 bases. The CDR3 length is 17 residues. J lost 3 bases, V lost 2 bases, and 8 bases had no gene match. The germline gives CDR1 SGHVS, CDR2 FNYEAQ.

This chain uses TRBV20-1 with TRBJ1-4; 7 positions agree with TRBD1. The CDR3 contains 13 residues. Trimming cost V 0 bases and J 10 bases; bases outside gene matches: 5. CDR1 is DFQATT, CDR2 SNEGSKA, per germline (reference sequence). DNA for the CDR3: TGCAGTGCTAGAGATTTTCAGGGGGGAAAACTGTTTTTT. This gives the protein CSARDFQGGKLFF.

This chain uses TRBV10-3 with TRBJ2-1, with D perhaps matching TRBD2 (6 bases). CDR3 length: 15 residues. Trimming left V 6 bases short and J 3 bases short, with 15 bases between. Germline CDR1 ENHRY, CDR2 SYGVKD. CDR3 DNA: TGTGCCATCAGAGCCGGCGCTAGCGACTACAATGAGCAGTTCTTC. Its translation: CAIRAGASDYNEQFF.

The chain joins TRBV20-1 to TRBJ2-1, with 9 nucleotides matching TRBD2. Trimming removed 2 bases from V and 3 bases from J; junction bases left unmatched: 11. In germline, CDR1 is DFQATT, CDR2 SNEGSKA (reference sequence). CDR3 length: 17 amino acids. DNA for the CDR3: TGCAGTGCTAGACTTAGCGGGAGCCCCCTCTACTACAATGAGCAGTTCTTC. Protein product: CSARLSGSPLYYNEQFF.

This clonotype occurred a few times. The rearrangement uses TRBV11-2 and TRBJ2-3; 8 positions agree with TRBD1. The CDR3 consists of 16 residues. The V and J ends lost 1 base and 5 bases, in that order; junction bases with no gene match: 8. Germline CDR1 reads SGHAT; CDR2 reads FQNNGV. CDR3 region: CASSLGRQGAGDTQYF. The CDR3 DNA reads as TGTGCCAGCAGCTTAGGTCGGCAGGGGGCCGGAGATACGCAGTATTTT. Supplemented by reference TRBV11-2 and TRBJ2-3, the full variable domain reads EAGVAQSPRYKIIEKRQSVAFWCNPISGHATLYWYQQILGQGPKLLIQFQNNGVVDDSQLPKDRFSAERLKGVDSTLKIQPAKLEDSAVYLCASSLGRQGAGDTQYFGPGTRLTVL.

The rearrangement links TRBV28 to TRBJ1-6; a possible D gene is TRBD1 (5 bases). The V end lost 6 bases, the J end lost 0 bases, and 12 bases lay between the germline ends. Looked up from germline, CDR1 is MDHEN and CDR2 is SYDVKM. The CDR3 is made up of 16 amino acids. The CDR3: CASRDKGTSYNSPLHF. The CDR3 DNA is TGTGCCAGCAGGGACAAAGGAACCTCCTATAATTCACCCCTCCACTTT.

In this sample, this clonotype turned up many times. The chain employs TRBV12-3 or TRBV12-4 and TRBJ2-3; 7 positions match TRBD2. Losses at the gene ends were 4 bases for V and 2 bases for J; bases not matched to a gene: 6. The CDR3 runs 15 residues. CDR3 in DNA: TGTGCCAGCAGTTCCGGGAGGACTCTCACAGATACGCAGTATTTT. Its protein product is CASSSGRTLTDTQYF.

This clonotype showed up just a few times. The chain links TRBV4-2 to TRBJ1-3, with a weak D call TRBD1 (6 bases). Germline V gene lookup returns CDR1 LGHNA and CDR2 YNFKEQ. The CDR3 has 17 residues. Deletions cut 0 bases from V and 0 bases from J, with 12 bases between. This chain's CDR3 is CASSQDLGTSSGNTIYF. The CDR3 DNA sequence: TGTGCCAGCAGCCAAGATCTGGGGACAAGCTCTGGAAACACCATATATTTT.

Only a few counts were recorded for this clonotype. The CDR3 DNA sequence: TGTGCCAGCAGTCCGGGGGGGAGGGAGACCCAGTACTTC. This gives the protein CASSPGGRETQYF. The chain uses TRBV6-6 and TRBJ2-5; 8 positions match TRBD2. Losses at the gene ends were 5 bases for V and 5 bases for J; bases not matched to a gene: 4. The V gene's germline CDR1 is MNHNY and CDR2 SVGAGI (reference sequence). CDR3 length: 13 amino acids.

The table lists this clonotype with many counts. Germline is not matched at one junction end, which may reflect a read error. The chain links TRBV5-1 to TRBJ2-1, with 9 bases fitting TRBD2. Per germline, CDR1 SGHRS and CDR2 YFSETQ. This CDR3 region has 15 residues. The CDR3 nucleotides are TGTGCCAGCAGCTTCCTAGCGGGGTCCTACAATGAGCAGTTCTTC. Protein: CASSFLAGSYNEQFF.

This clonotype was recorded a few times. The V gene is TRBV20-1, the J gene TRBJ1-6, with D possibly TRBD1 on 6 matching bases. CDR3 length: 15 residues. CDR1 is DFQATT and CDR2 is SNEGSKA in the germline V gene (reference sequence). V lost 4 bases, J lost 1 base, and 11 bases lay in between. The CDR3 reads CSAMDSRSYNSPLHF. In DNA form, the CDR3 reads TGCAGTGCTATGGACAGTCGTTCCTATAATTCACCCCTCCACTTT.

The chain has TRBV18 and TRBJ2-5; no clear D. V lost 6 bases and J 2 bases, leaving 10 bases between the germline ends. The length of the CDR3 is 13 residues. Germline V gene lookup returns CDR1 KGHSH and CDR2 LQKENI. The CDR3 coding sequence is TGTGCCAGCTCCCCGACAAGGCAAGAGACCCAGTACTTC. It specifies CASSPTRQETQYF.

The rearrangement links TRBV20-1 to TRBJ2-3; TRBD1 agrees at 7 bases. Germline V CDR1 and CDR2: DFQATT, SNEGSKA (reference sequence). This CDR3 has 14 residues. The V and J ends lost 6 bases and 1 base, in that order; junction bases with no gene match: 7. The CDR3 nucleotides are TGCAGTGCGACACAGGGGTTGCGCACAGATACGCAGTATTTT. Its protein is CSATQGLRTDTQYF.

This clonotype came up a few times. The chain combines TRBV5-1 with TRBJ2-6; D ambiguous. Looked up from germline, CDR1 is SGHRS and CDR2 is YFSETQ. The CDR3 sequence is 16 residues long. V gave up 0 bases and J gave up 0 bases, with 7 bases separating them. Written as DNA, the CDR3 is TGCGCCAGCAGCTTGGACGGTGGCTCTGGGGCCAACGTCCTGACTTTC. It yields the protein CASSLDGGSGANVLTF. The whole variable domain, remainder taken from reference TRBV5-1 and TRBJ2-6, is KAGVTQTPRYLIKTRGQQVTLSCSPISGHRSVSWYQQTPGQGLQFLFEYFSETQRNKGNFPGRFSGRQFSNSRSEMNVSTLELGDSALYLCASSLDGGSGANVLTFGAGSRLTVL.

This chain uses TRBV5-1 with TRBJ2-1; 7 nucleotides agree with TRBD1. CDR1 SGHRS and CDR2 YFSETQ come from the germline V gene. This CDR3 is built from 13 residues. V lost 2 bases to trimming and J lost 5 bases; unmatched junction nucleotides: 1. The CDR3 DNA follows: TGCGCCAGCAGCTTCGGACAGGACAATGAGCAGTTCTTC. It yields the protein CASSFGQDNEQFF.

The V gene is TRBV3-1, the J gene TRBJ1-2; 8 bases map to TRBD1. Losses at the gene ends were 0 bases for V and 5 bases for J; bases not matched to a gene: 17. CDR3 length: 19 amino acids. Per the germline V gene, CDR1 is LGHDT and CDR2 is YNNKEL (reference sequence). CDR3 in amino acids: CASSQDYGTGILASYGYTF. CDR3 sequence (DNA): TGTGCCAGCAGCCAAGATTATGGGACAGGTATCCTTGCTTCATATGGCTACACCTTC.

This rearrangement joins TRBV9 to TRBJ1-3, with a weak D call TRBD1 (6 bases). The V and J ends lost 4 bases and 0 bases respectively, with 17 bases between them. The CDR3 is 17 residues long. CDR1 and CDR2 (germline): SGDLS, YYNGEE. CDR3 sequence: CASSSSPTGTSGNTIYF. CDR3 nucleotide sequence: TGTGCCAGCAGCAGCTCTCCGACAGGTACCTCTGGAAACACCATATATTTT.

The V call is TRBV7-9, the J call TRBJ2-7; the D gene is possibly TRBD1 (5 bases). Germline CDR1 and CDR2: SEHNR and FQNEAQ (reference sequence). CDR3 length: 14 residues. The V end was cut by 5 bases, the J end by 0 bases, with 11 bases between. CDR3 sequence reads: CASSDSLSSYEQYF. The CDR3 DNA is TGTGCCAGCAGCGACAGCTTAAGCTCCTACGAGCAGTACTTC.

In this sample, this clonotype turned up many times. The rearrangement joins TRBV12-3 or TRBV12-4 to TRBJ1-5, with D uncertain. V lost 6 bases, J lost 9 bases, and 18 bases lay in between. The CDR3 has 14 amino acids. This CDR3 is CASSSADRFGPQHF. The DNA of the CDR3 is TGTGCCAGCAGCTCCGCCGACCGGTTCGGGCCCCAGCATTTT.

This clonotype was detected a few times. Here the CDR3 DNA reads TGTGCCAGCATGCACTCTGGGGCCAACGTCCTGACTTTC. Amino acids: CASMHSGANVLTF. The rearrangement uses TRBV6-2 or TRBV6-3 and TRBJ2-6; D uncertain. The V and J ends lost 7 bases and 0 bases respectively, with 4 bases between them. The CDR3 contains 13 residues. CDR1 is MNHEY and CDR2 is SVGEGT in the germline V gene.

The V and J genes are TRBV20-1 and TRBJ1-6; D gene uncertain. V was shortened by 6 bases and J by 0 bases, with 15 bases between the two germline ends. From germline, CDR1 is DFQATT and CDR2 SNEGSKA (reference sequence). This CDR3 comprises 16 residues. The CDR3 spells CSAEDGMSSYNSPLHF. DNA for the CDR3: TGCAGTGCCGAGGACGGTATGAGCTCCTATAATTCACCCCTCCACTTT.